The 2 T cell receptor beta chains presented below share a single source sample, sequenced in a study of T cell changes during pregnancy in multiple sclerosis. The data were produced by immunoSEQ multiplex PCR, yet TCRdb's version contains in-frame clones alone and is incomplete. The sample holds around 40,000 clones; 90% to 95% are singletons and the top ten take roughly 0.45%. The sample was CD4+ T cells from peripheral blood mononuclear cells, taken in the third trimester of pregnancy. These receptors all come from a female donor in good health, enrolled as a control in a pregnancy study.

The CDR3 DNA reads as TGTGCCAGCAGCCCGAAAACTTATACCTACGAGCAGTACTTC. The encoded protein is CASSPKTYTYEQYF. The chain joins TRBV14 to TRBJ2-7; D remains ambiguous. Trimming took 4 bases from V and 2 from J, leaving 12 bases between them. Germline CDR1 SGHDN, CDR2 FVKESK. The CDR3 has 14 amino acids.

The J gene is TRBJ1-5, the V gene TRBV19; D gene ambiguous. CDR3 size: 14 residues. The germline gives CDR1 LNHDA, CDR2 SQIVND (reference sequence). V lost 3 bases, J lost 6 bases, and 12 bases lay in between. The CDR3 DNA sequence: TGTGCCAGTAGTATTAACGGAGAAGGTCAGCCCCAGCATTTT. Translating gives CASSINGEGQPQHF.